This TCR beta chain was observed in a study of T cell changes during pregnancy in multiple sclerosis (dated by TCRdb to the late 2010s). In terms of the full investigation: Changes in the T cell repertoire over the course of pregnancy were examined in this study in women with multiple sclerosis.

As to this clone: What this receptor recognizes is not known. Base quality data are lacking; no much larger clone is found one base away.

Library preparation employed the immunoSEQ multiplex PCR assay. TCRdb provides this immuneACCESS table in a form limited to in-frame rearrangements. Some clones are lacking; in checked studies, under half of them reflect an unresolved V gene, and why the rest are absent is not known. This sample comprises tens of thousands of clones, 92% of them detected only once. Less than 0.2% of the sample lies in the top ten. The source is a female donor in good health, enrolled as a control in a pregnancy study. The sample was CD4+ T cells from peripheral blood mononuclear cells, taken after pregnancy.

In nucleotides, the sequence is TGTGCCAGCAGCTTATCGGCGGGTAGCACAGATACGCAGTATTTT. Its product reads: CASSLSAGSTDTQYF. This chain joins TRBV7-3 to TRBJ2-3; the D segment could be TRBD2, given 5 matching bases. Trimming costs V 2 bases and J 0 bases, and their ends lie 9 bases apart. Reading from cysteine to phenylalanine, the CDR3 counts 15 amino acids. The only DNA kept is the CDR3, 45 bases in frame from the first base. CDR1 and CDR2 are read off the germline V gene as SGHTA and FQGTGA.